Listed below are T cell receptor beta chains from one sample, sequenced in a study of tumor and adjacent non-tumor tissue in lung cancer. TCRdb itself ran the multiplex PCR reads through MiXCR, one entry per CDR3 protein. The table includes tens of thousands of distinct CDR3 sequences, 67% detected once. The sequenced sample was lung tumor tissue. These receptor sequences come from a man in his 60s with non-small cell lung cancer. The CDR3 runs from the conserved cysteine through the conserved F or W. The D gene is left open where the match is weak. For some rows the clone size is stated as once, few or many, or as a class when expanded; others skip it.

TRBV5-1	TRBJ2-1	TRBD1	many	TGCGCCAGCAGCTTGGCCGGGACAGGGCAAAATGAGCAGTTCTTC	CASSLAGTGQNEQFF
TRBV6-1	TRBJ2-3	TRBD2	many	TGTGCCAGCCGGACTAGCGGGAGGTCAGATACGCAGTATTTT	CASRTSGRSDTQYF
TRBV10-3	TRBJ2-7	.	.	TGTGCCATCAGTGAGTCGAGGTACGAGCAGTACTTC	CAISESRYEQYF
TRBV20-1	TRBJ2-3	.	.	TGCAATGCTAGAGAACTAGCAGGGGGAAGAGATACGCAGTATTTT	CNARELAGGRDTQYF
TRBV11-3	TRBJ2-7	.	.	TGTGCGAGTAGGAGGGCTAGGGGGAGCTTCTACGAGCAGTACTTC	CASRRARGSFYEQYF
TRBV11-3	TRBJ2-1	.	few	TGTGTCAGCAGCTTAGCCTGGACGTATAACAATGAGCAGTTCTTC	CVSSLAWTYNNEQFF
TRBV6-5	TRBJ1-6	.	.	TGTACCAGCAGTTACTCTTCCAATCCTATTAATCATTCACCCCTCCACTTT	CTSSYSSNPINHSPLHF
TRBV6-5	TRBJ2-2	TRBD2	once	TGTGCCAGCAGTGGGGGACTAGCGGGTAGAAATACCAGGGAGCTGTTTTTT	CASSGGLAGRNTRELFF
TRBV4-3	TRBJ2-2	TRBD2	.	TGCGCCAGAAAGGGACTAGCGGGGGATTACACCAATGAGCTGTTTTTT	CARKGLAGDYTNELFF
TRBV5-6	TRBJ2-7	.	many	TGTGCCAGCAGCTTGTTATCGGGAGTAGACGAGCAGTACTTC	CASSLLSGVDEQYF
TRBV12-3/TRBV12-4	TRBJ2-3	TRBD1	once	TGTACCAGCAGGTCTCGGGACAGGGTGGCAGGTACGCAGTATTTT	CTSRSRDRVAGTQYF
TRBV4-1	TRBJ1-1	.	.	TGCGCCAGCAGCCGATCGGCCACGGGTCCGAACATTGAAGCTTTCTTT	CASSRSATGPNIEAFF
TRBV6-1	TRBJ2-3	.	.	TGTACCAGCAGTGAATCAATCTCTGTGGACAGCCTCACAGATACGCAGTATTTT	CTSSESISVDSLTDTQYF
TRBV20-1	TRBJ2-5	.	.	TGCAGTGCTACGACATGGTCGGAGACCCGGTACTTC	CSATTWSETRYF
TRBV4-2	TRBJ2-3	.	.	TGTGCCAGCACCGCTAGCTGGGCGGACTCAGATACGCAGTATTTT	CASTASWADSDTQYF
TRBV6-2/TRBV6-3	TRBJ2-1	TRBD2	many	TGTGCCAGCACCACCCCGCGGGAGTGGTACAATGAGCAGTTCTTC	CASTTPREWYNEQFF
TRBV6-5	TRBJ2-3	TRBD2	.	TGTGCCAGCAGTTATGGGTGGCGGGGGTTCTTAGATACGCAATATTTT	CASSYGWRGFLDTQYF
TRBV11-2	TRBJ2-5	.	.	TGTGCCAGCAGCATAGTCCCCCCAGGAGACGAGACCCAGTACTTC	CASSIVPPGDETQYF
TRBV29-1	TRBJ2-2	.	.	TGCAGCGTTGAAGATCTGTACGGAGGGAGAGGGGAGCTGTTTTTT	CSVEDLYGGRGELFF
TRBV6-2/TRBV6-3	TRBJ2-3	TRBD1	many	TGTGCCAGCAGAACGCACGGGACAGGGGGCGATACGCAGTATTTT	CASRTHGTGGDTQYF
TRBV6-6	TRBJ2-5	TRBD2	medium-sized	TGTGCCAGCGCTCCGGGACTAGCGGGAGTGTTTCAAGAGACCCAGTACTTC	CASAPGLAGVFQETQYF
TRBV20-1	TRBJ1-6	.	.	TGCAGTGCTAGGGGCAGGGAGGGGAATAATTCACCCATCCACTTT	CSARGREGNNSPIHF
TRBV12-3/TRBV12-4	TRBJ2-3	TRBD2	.	TGTGCCAGCATCCCCCGACTAGCGGGGCTTAGCACAGATACGAAGTATTTT	CASIPRLAGLSTDTKYF